The T cell receptor beta chain under discussion was sequenced for a study of control samples from healthy donors and cancer patients. Germline V gene sequence: CDR1 SGHKS, CDR2 YYEKEE (reference sequence). V shed 4 bases, J shed 0 bases, and the junction held 4 bases outside the gene matches. This CDR3 comprises 16 residues. The data were produced by immunoSEQ multiplex PCR, yet TCRdb's version contains in-frame clones alone and is incomplete. The sample has approximately 190,000 clones. This chain uses TRBV5-5 with TRBJ2-1; TRBD1 matches at 10 bases. The clonotype comes from a woman aged 25 to 39 in good health. Sequenced material: blood. The CDR3 here is CASSIRTGGSYNEQFF. The CDR3 DNA reads TGTGCCAGCAGCATCCGGACAGGGGGCTCCTACAATGAGCAGTTCTTC.